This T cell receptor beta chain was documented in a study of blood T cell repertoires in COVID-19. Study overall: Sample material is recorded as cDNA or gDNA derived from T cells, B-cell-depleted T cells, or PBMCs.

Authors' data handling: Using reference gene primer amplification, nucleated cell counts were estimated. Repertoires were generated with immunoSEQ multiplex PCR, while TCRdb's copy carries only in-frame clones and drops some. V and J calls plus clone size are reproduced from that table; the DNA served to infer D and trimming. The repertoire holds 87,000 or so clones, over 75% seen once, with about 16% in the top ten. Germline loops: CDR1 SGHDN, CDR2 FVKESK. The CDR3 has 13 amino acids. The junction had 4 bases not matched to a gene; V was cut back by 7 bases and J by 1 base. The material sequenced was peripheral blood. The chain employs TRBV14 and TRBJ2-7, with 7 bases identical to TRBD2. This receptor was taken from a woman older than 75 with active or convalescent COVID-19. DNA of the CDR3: TGTGCCAGCACCCCTAGCGGATCCTACGAGCAGTACTTC. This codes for CASTPSGSYEQYF.